The 15 T cell receptor beta chains below all came from one sample that was sequenced in a study of blood T cell repertoires in COVID-19. Assay used: immunoSEQ multiplex PCR; TCRdb lists only in-frame clones, some missing. Of 20,000 to 25,000 clones listed, less than 75% are singletons. The sample comprised peripheral blood. The receptors come from a human donor in a cohort sampled during active or convalescent COVID-19.

The chain joins TRBV4-1 to TRBJ2-1, with a possible D match to TRBD2 (6 bases). V was clipped by 4 bases and J by 9 bases, with 28 bases between them. There are 18 residues in the CDR3. Looked up from germline, CDR1 is MGHRA and CDR2 is YSYEKL. In nucleotides, the CDR3 is TGCGCCAGCAGCCGCCAAGAAAGTCACGGTCGGGGGAACATTGAGCAGTTCTTC. Amino acid sequence: CASSRQESHGRGNIEQFF.

By share, this clone ranks as medium-sized. The chain combines TRBV3-1 (or the pseudogene TRBV3-2) with TRBJ1-2; D is uncertain. Germline V gene sequence: CDR1 LGHDT, CDR2 YNNKEL (reference sequence). Trimming shortened V by 1 base and J by 13 bases, and 10 bases separated the two germline ends. The CDR3 is 11 amino acids. The CDR3: CASSQVVPVTF. Written as DNA, the CDR3 is TGTGCCAGCAGCCAAGTCGTCCCGGTCACCTTC.

The J gene is TRBJ2-4, the V gene TRBV3-1 (or the pseudogene TRBV3-2), with TRBD1 matching over 7 bases. Looked up from germline, CDR1 is LGHDT and CDR2 is YNNKEL (reference sequence). The V gene end was trimmed by 2 bases and the J gene end by 0 bases; junction bases not matched to a gene: 4. CDR3 length: 16 residues. In DNA form, the CDR3 reads TGTGCCAGCAGCCAACCGGGACAGTCAGCCAAAAACATTCAGTACTTC. This codes for CASSQPGQSAKNIQYF.

This clone has more than one count but fewer than ten. This chain connects TRBV5-4 to TRBJ2-5; 8 bases are a match to TRBD1. CDR3 length: 11 amino acids. J gave up 13 bases and V 4 bases, and 6 bases lay outside the gene matches. Germline assignment: CDR1 SGHNT and CDR2 YYREEE (reference sequence). In DNA, the CDR3 is TGTGCCAGCAGCCAAGGGACAGGCTGGTACTTC. As protein: CASSQGTGWYF.

The CDR3 loop reads CASSWTSTSYEQYF. The CDR3, as DNA: TGTGCCAGCAGCTGGACATCTACCTCCTACGAGCAGTACTTC. V and J are TRBV5-5 and TRBJ2-7; TRBD1 is a possible D gene (5 bases). The CDR3 extends over 14 amino acids. Looked up from germline, CDR1 is SGHKS and CDR2 is YYEKEE (reference sequence). The V gene lost 3 bases and the J gene lost 0 bases, with 10 bases spanning the gap.

This clone turned up a few times. V and J are TRBV9 and TRBJ1-3; TRBD1 might be the D (5 bases). The CDR3 runs to 14 residues. Germline CDR1 SGDLS, CDR2 YYNGEE. V was clipped by 1 base and J by 4 bases, with 9 bases between them. In DNA, the CDR3 is TGTGCCAGCAGCGTAACCAGGGCCGGAAACACCATATATTTT. Protein sequence: CASSVTRAGNTIYF.

The chain couples TRBV28 to TRBJ1-1; 7 bases are shared with TRBD1. Germline values: CDR1 MDHEN, CDR2 SYDVKM. V gave up 5 bases and J gave up 6 bases; unmatched junction bases: 15. The CDR3 has 16 amino acids. CDR3 amino acids: CASSPGQARSSAEAFF. Here the CDR3 DNA reads TGTGCCAGCAGTCCCGGACAGGCCCGATCATCGGCTGAAGCTTTCTTT.

The rearrangement joins TRBV9 to TRBJ1-1; D is perhaps TRBD1 (6 bases). V was clipped by 5 bases and J by 1 base, with 6 bases between them. CDR1 SGDLS and CDR2 YYNGEE come from the germline V gene. The CDR3 loop spans 12 amino acids. The CDR3 DNA is TGTGCCAGCAGGGGGGCGAACACTGAAGCTTTCTTT. Its translation: CASRGANTEAFF.

CDR3 nucleotides: TGTGCCTCGGCGGGGTCCTCCTACAATGAGCAGTTCTTC. This gives the protein CASAGSSYNEQFF. The rearrangement uses TRBV2 and TRBJ2-1; D is perhaps TRBD2 (6 bases). The CDR3 contains 13 residues. In germline, CDR1 is SNHLY, CDR2 FYNNEI. Trimming took off 11 bases at V and 0 bases at J, with 11 bases between the two ends.

The V gene is TRBV9, the J gene TRBJ2-1, with D hard to call. The V gene lost 0 bases and the J gene lost 3 bases, with 4 bases spanning the gap. The CDR3 covers 13 residues. CDR1 is SGDLS, CDR2 YYNGEE, per germline. The CDR3 is CASSVALYNEQFF. CDR3 bases: TGTGCCAGCAGCGTAGCACTCTACAATGAGCAGTTCTTC.

This chain connects TRBV18 to TRBJ1-2; D is unclear. Between the trimmed V and J ends, which lost 1 base and 1 base, there was a span of 10 bases. This CDR3 has 15 residues. Germline V gene data show CDR1 as KGHSH and CDR2 as LQKENI. This CDR3 is CASSPQQFHNYGYTF. For the CDR3, the DNA is TGTGCCAGCTCACCACAACAATTCCATAACTATGGCTACACCTTC.

The gene calls are TRBV5-4 and TRBJ2-3; no reliable D call. Germline V CDR1 and CDR2: SGHNT, YYREEE (reference sequence). This CDR3 spans 16 amino acids. V was cut by 3 bases and J by 2 bases, with 16 bases left in between. The CDR3 protein is CASSSYGGLFTDTQYF. The CDR3 coding sequence is TGTGCCAGCAGCTCGTATGGCGGCCTCTTCACAGATACGCAGTATTTT.

The chain employs TRBV15 and TRBJ2-3; 8 nucleotides align to TRBD2. V gave up 2 bases and J gave up 4 bases; unmatched junction bases: 8. CDR3 size: 16 residues. In germline, CDR1 is LNHNV, CDR2 YYDKDF (reference sequence). In nucleotides, the CDR3 is TGTGCCACCAGCAGAATAGCGGGAATTAAGGCAGATACGCAGTATTTT. Its translation is CATSRIAGIKADTQYF.

The gene calls are TRBV7-9 and TRBJ1-1, with 7 bases matching TRBD1. Germline trimming cut 1 base from V and 4 bases from J; bases unmatched to any gene: 6. Germline loops: CDR1 SEHNR, CDR2 FQNEAQ (reference sequence). This CDR3 is 15 amino acids long. CDR3 DNA: TGTGCCAGCAGCTTAGTAACCGGACAGGTCACTGAAGCTTTCTTT. Protein: CASSLVTGQVTEAFF.

The chain uses TRBV6-6 and TRBJ2-1, with 9 bases aligning to TRBD2. The CDR3 is 15 amino acids. V was clipped by 6 bases and J by 6 bases; unmatched bases: 9. CDR1 MNHNY and CDR2 SVGAGI come from the germline V gene (reference sequence). This CDR3 reads CASSRSGSQGNEQFF. The CDR3 nucleotides are TGTGCCAGCAGCCGTAGCGGGAGTCAGGGCAATGAGCAGTTCTTC.